This T cell receptor beta chain was sequenced in a study of blood T cell repertoires in COVID-19. Deletions cut 7 bases from V and 6 bases from J, with 13 bases between. The CDR3 spans 12 residues. Germline V gene lookup returns CDR1 ENHRY and CDR2 SYGVKD. This clone appeared a few times. The table came from immunoSEQ multiplex PCR; TCRdb's copy has only in-frame clones and leaves some out. The table has tens of thousands of clones, roughly 80% seen once. This clonotype was obtained from a woman over 75 with acute or convalescent COVID-19. The chain employs TRBV10-3 and TRBJ2-7; D is perhaps TRBD1 (5 bases). The material sequenced was peripheral blood. As DNA, the CDR3 is TGTGCCATCATGATGACAGATAGCGAGCAGTACTTC. It translates to CAIMMTDSEQYF.